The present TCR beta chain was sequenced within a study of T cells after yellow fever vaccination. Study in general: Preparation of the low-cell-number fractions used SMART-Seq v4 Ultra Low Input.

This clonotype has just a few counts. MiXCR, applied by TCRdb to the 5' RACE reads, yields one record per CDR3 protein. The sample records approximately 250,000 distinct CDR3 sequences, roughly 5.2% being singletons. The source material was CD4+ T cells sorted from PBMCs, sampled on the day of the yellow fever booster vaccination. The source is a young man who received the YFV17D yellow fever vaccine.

The CDR3 nucleotides read TGTGCCAGCAGCCAAACAGGGGAGGCCTATAATTCACCCCTCCACTTT. Its translation is CASSQTGEAYNSPLHF. This sequence joins TRBV6-5 and TRBJ1-6; 7 positions agree with TRBD1. V was pared by 6 bases and J by 2 bases, with 7 bases of the junction left unmatched. The CDR3 is 16 amino acids. Germline V gene sequence: CDR1 MNHEY, CDR2 SVGAGI.